The 21 T cell receptor beta chains below come from one sample, sequenced in a study of cytotoxic CD8 clonotypes in ibrutinib-treated CLL. Produced via immunoSEQ multiplex PCR; TCRdb's table is partial and in-frame only. This table holds about 150,000 clones, 70% to 80% found once. Sequenced material: PBMCs, taken after 12 months of ibrutinib treatment. All receptors come from a human donor with chronic lymphocytic leukemia.

The CDR3 nucleotides are TGTGCCAGCAGTTTGGGACGGAACAATGAGCAGTTCTTC. Translated, it gives CASSLGRNNEQFF. The V call is TRBV27, the J call TRBJ2-1, with D perhaps TRBD1 or TRBD2 (5 bases each). The CDR3 consists of 13 residues. Germline CDR1 and CDR2: MNHEY and SMNVEV (reference sequence). V was clipped by 3 bases and J by 5 bases, with 8 bases between them.

The chain has TRBV5-1 and TRBJ1-1; D might be TRBD1 (5 bases). Germline V gene sequence: CDR1 SGHRS, CDR2 YFSETQ. The CDR3 has 15 amino acids. Between the trimmed V and J ends, which lost 0 bases and 4 bases, there was a span of 13 bases. CDR3 protein: CASSLVGGGITEAFF. The CDR3 region has the DNA TGCGCCAGCAGCTTGGTGGGGGGTGGTATCACTGAAGCTTTCTTT.

V gene TRBV11-2 combines with J gene TRBJ2-3, with D perhaps matching TRBD1 (6 bases). Germline loops: CDR1 SGHAT, CDR2 FQNNGV. The CDR3 sequence is 15 residues long. V lost 2 bases and J lost 3, with 12 bases in between. The CDR3 coding sequence is TGTGCCAGCAGCTTACAGGGGATGGTGACAGATACGCAGTATTTT. This gives the protein CASSLQGMVTDTQYF. Filled out from reference TRBV11-2 and TRBJ2-3, the complete variable domain reads EAGVAQSPRYKIIEKRQSVAFWCNPISGHATLYWYQQILGQGPKLLIQFQNNGVVDDSQLPKDRFSAERLKGVDSTLKIQPAKLEDSAVYLCASSLQGMVTDTQYFGPGTRLTVL.

This clone was detected only a few times. This rearrangement joins TRBV4-1 to TRBJ2-5, with 11 bases identical to TRBD2. There are 14 residues in the CDR3. V lost 4 bases to trimming and J lost 7 bases; unmatched junction nucleotides: 5. From germline, CDR1 is MGHRA and CDR2 YSYEKL. CDR3 residues: CASSLGLAEGTQYF. CDR3 in DNA: TGCGCCAGCAGCCTGGGACTAGCGGAGGGGACCCAGTACTTC.

The chain is built from TRBV11-2 and TRBJ1-3, with 8 bases that match TRBD1. In germline, CDR1 is SGHAT, CDR2 FQNNGV. The CDR3 loop spans 15 amino acids. V lost 5 bases and J lost 1; bases outside the gene matches: 4. The DNA for the CDR3 is TGTGCCAGCAGCCAGGACAGGGCATCTGGAAACACCATATATTTT. Its protein product is CASSQDRASGNTIYF.

The chain couples TRBV27 to TRBJ2-7; TRBD2 agrees at 7 bases. This CDR3 is 15 amino acids long. Per germline, CDR1 MNHEY and CDR2 SMNVEV (reference sequence). J gave up 3 bases and V 5 bases, and 10 bases lay outside the gene matches. The CDR3 here is CASSRGESYRYEQYF. The CDR3, as DNA: TGTGCCAGCAGTCGGGGGGAGTCCTATCGCTACGAGCAGTACTTC.

The CDR3 DNA sequence: TGTGCCAGCAGTGGGGACAGGGGGAACGAACAGCCCCAGCATTTT. It is translated as CASSGDRGNEQPQHF. V is TRBV28 and J is TRBJ1-5; 11 positions match TRBD1. CDR1 and CDR2 (germline): MDHEN, SYDVKM. V shed 5 bases and J 7 bases; nucleotides not matched to a gene: 7. This CDR3 has 15 amino acids.

A note on this clone: At one end the junction does not follow the germline gene, possibly because of a read error. In DNA, the CDR3 is TGTGCCAGCGGTTACAGGGGCGGGGCAACTAATGAAAAACTGTTTTTT. Amino acid sequence: CASGYRGGATNEKLFF. The chain recombines TRBV6-6 with TRBJ1-4; TRBD1 matches 7 bases. From germline, CDR1 is MNHNY and CDR2 SVGAGI (reference sequence). The CDR3 runs to 16 residues.

This chain joins TRBV30 and TRBJ2-2, with D maybe TRBD1 (6 bases). V lost 0 bases and J lost 2, with 13 bases in between. This CDR3 has 16 amino acids. Germline V gene data show CDR1 as GTSNPN and CDR2 as SVGIG (reference sequence). CDR3 nucleotides: TGTGCCTGGAGTGTACTCGGGACACTAAACACCGGGGAGCTGTTTTTT. Its protein product is CAWSVLGTLNTGELFF. The full variable domain, in which reference TRBV30 and TRBJ2-2 provide the parts outside the CDR3, is SQTIHQWPATLVQPVGSPLSLECTVEGTSNPNLYWYRQAAGRGLQLLFYSVGIGQISSEVPQNLSASRPQDRQFILSSKKLLLSDSGFYLCAWSVLGTLNTGELFFGEGSRLTVL.

The chain is built from TRBV18 and TRBJ2-5; no firm D call. CDR1 and CDR2 (germline): KGHSH, LQKENI. CDR3 size: 17 residues. Trimming took 0 bases from V and 3 from J, leaving 17 bases between them. Written as DNA, the CDR3 is TGTGCCAGCTCACCACCGAGGTTGGCCGGCTCGGAAGAGACCCAGTACTTC. Translating it yields CASSPPRLAGSEETQYF.

The genes are TRBV21-1 and TRBJ2-1; no check of the table's D call, TRBD1, against the DNA was made. TRBV21-1 constitutes a pseudogene. This CDR3 has 14 residues. The CDR3 DNA reads TGTGCCAGCAACAGGACACCTTTAAACAATGAGCAGTTCTTC. This gives the protein CASNRTPLNNEQFF.

The V and J genes are TRBV5-4 and TRBJ2-1; 7 nucleotides line up with TRBD1. Germline loops: CDR1 SGHNT, CDR2 YYREEE (reference sequence). CDR3 length equals 13 residues. The V and J ends lost 4 bases and 8 bases, in that order; junction bases with no gene match: 6. CDR3 bases: TGTGCCAGCAGCCAACAGGGGTATCATGAGCAGTTCTTC. Translating gives CASSQQGYHEQFF.

The chain employs TRBV28 and TRBJ2-1; 11 nucleotides match TRBD2. The CDR3 consists of 14 residues. V lost 6 bases to trimming and J lost 9 bases; unmatched junction nucleotides: 7. Germline V gene data show CDR1 as MDHEN and CDR2 as SYDVKM. CDR3 nucleotide sequence: TGTGCCAGCAGAGCACTAGCGGGAGAGCCTGAGCAGTTCTTC. It codes for CASRALAGEPEQFF.

This clone was counted a few times. This rearrangement joins TRBV7-9 to TRBJ2-4; D not resolved. The CDR3 extends over 18 amino acids. Between the trimmed V and J ends, which lost 1 base and 6 bases, there was a span of 22 bases. Germline V gene data show CDR1 as SEHNR and CDR2 as FQNEAQ (reference sequence). This chain's CDR3 is CASSLEGFVGTVPNIQYF. For the CDR3, the DNA is TGTGCCAGCAGCTTAGAAGGTTTTGTAGGCACAGTTCCAAACATTCAGTACTTC.

This chain links TRBV9 with TRBJ2-5; TRBD2 matches 8 bases. Unmatched junction bases numbered 3, after V lost 0 bases and J lost 2 bases. The CDR3 sequence is 15 residues long. The germline V gene encodes CDR1 SGDLS and CDR2 YYNGEE. CDR3 sequence: CASSVAGGRQETQYF. DNA for the CDR3: TGTGCCAGCAGCGTAGCGGGAGGGCGGCAAGAGACCCAGTACTTC.

Here the CDR3 reads CASSFSGRHNNEQFF. The CDR3 coding sequence is TGTGCCAGCAGCTTTAGCGGGAGGCACAACAATGAGCAGTTCTTC. The chain employs TRBV11-3 and TRBJ2-1, with 10 bases fitting TRBD2. Germline V gene lookup returns CDR1 SGHNT and CDR2 YENEEA. V gave up 3 bases and J gave up 5 bases; unmatched junction bases: 4. The CDR3 covers 15 residues.

V usage is TRBV25-1 and J usage is TRBJ1-5, with no clear D. Germline assignment: CDR1 MGHDK and CDR2 SYGVNS. The V end lost 3 bases, the J end lost 0 bases, and 6 bases lay between the germline ends. This CDR3 is built from 14 residues. The CDR3 DNA reads TGTGCCAGCAGTGAGCTAATTAGCAATCAGCCCCAGCATTTT. Amino acid sequence: CASSELISNQPQHF.

This clone was recorded a few times. The chain combines TRBV30 with TRBJ1-5; D may be TRBD1 (6 bases). The germline V and J ends were trimmed by 4 bases and 5 bases, with 12 bases remaining between them. The length of the CDR3 is 13 residues. Germline V gives CDR1 GTSNPN, CDR2 SVGIG (reference sequence). In DNA form, the CDR3 reads TGTGCCTGGACGCGGGACATTTATCAGCCCCAGCATTTT. Its translation is CAWTRDIYQPQHF.

The CDR3 sequence is CASSPTGGIYEQYF. The CDR3, as DNA: TGTGCCAGCAGCCCCACTGGCGGGATATACGAGCAGTACTTC. J is TRBJ2-7 and V is TRBV6-6; tentative D call: TRBD2 (6 bases). This CDR3 comprises 14 residues. Germline V gene lookup returns CDR1 MNHNY and CDR2 SVGAGI (reference sequence). V was clipped by 6 bases and J by 4 bases, with 16 bases between them.

The chain has TRBV6-1 and TRBJ2-2, with D perhaps TRBD2 (5 bases). Trimming took off 2 bases at V and 6 bases at J, with 13 bases between the two ends. The germline gives CDR1 MNHNS, CDR2 SASEGT. The CDR3 sequence is 15 residues long. This CDR3 is CASSERTGSSGELFF. The CDR3 DNA is TGTGCCAGCAGTGAACGGACGGGGAGCTCCGGGGAGCTGTTTTTT.

This chain links TRBV29-1 with TRBJ2-2; TRBD1 matches 10 bases. The CDR3 runs 15 residues. Germline lookup yields CDR1 SQVTM and CDR2 ANQGSEA. V dropped 3 bases and J dropped 5; count of bases not matched to a gene: 6. CDR3 nucleotides: TGCAGCGTTGATTCCCGGGACAGGGGTACCGGGGAGCTGTTTTTT. It codes for CSVDSRDRGTGELFF.